This T cell receptor beta chain came from a study of blood T cell repertoires in COVID-19. Data came from immunoSEQ multiplex PCR; TCRdb stores just in-frame clones and leaves some out. Here the sample spans 300,000 or so clones, roughly 90% being singletons. This study enrolled people aged roughly 18 to 89 from approximately 24 US geographic areas. Membership in each cohort depended on participant-reported clinical history. The CDR3 runs 16 residues. Germline V gene sequence: CDR1 GTSNPN, CDR2 SVGIG (reference sequence). J lost 1 base, V lost 3 bases, and 7 bases had no gene match. The V and J genes are TRBV30 and TRBJ1-5; 9 bases are a match to TRBD1. This receptor was taken from a man aged 55 to 70 who had recovered from COVID-19. The sequenced sample consisted of PBMCs or T cells enriched from blood (not recorded which). CDR3 nucleotides: TGTGCCTGGAGCCCACAGGGGGCATGGAGCAATCAGCCCCAGCATTTT. Its protein is CAWSPQGAWSNQPQHF.